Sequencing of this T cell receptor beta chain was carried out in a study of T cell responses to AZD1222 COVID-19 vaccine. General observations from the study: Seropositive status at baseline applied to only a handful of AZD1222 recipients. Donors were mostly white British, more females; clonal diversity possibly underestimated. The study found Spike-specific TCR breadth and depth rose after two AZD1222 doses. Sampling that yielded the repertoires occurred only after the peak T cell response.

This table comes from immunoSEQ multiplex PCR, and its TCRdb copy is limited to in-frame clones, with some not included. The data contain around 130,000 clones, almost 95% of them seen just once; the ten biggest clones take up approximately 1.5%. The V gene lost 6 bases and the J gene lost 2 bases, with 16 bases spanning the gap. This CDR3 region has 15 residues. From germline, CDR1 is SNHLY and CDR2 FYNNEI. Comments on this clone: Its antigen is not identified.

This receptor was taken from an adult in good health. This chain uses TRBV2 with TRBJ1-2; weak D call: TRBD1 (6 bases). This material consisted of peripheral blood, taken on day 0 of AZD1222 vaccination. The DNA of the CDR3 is TGTGCCAGCAGCTTAACCGGACAGAACAACTATGGCTACACCTTC. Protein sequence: CASSLTGQNNYGYTF. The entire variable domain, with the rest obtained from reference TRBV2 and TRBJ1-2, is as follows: EPEVTQTPSHQVTQMGQEVILRCVPISNHLYFYWYRQILGQKVEFLVSFYNNEISEKSEIFDDQFSVERPDGSNFTLKIRSTKLEDSAMYFCASSLTGQNNYGYTFGSGTRLTVV.